This TCR beta chain comes out of a study of T cell responses to AZD1222 COVID-19 vaccine. Findings and limits, study-wide: Scientists sampled the repertoires only once the peak T cell response had passed. Spike-specific TCR breadth and depth grew following two AZD1222 doses. Only five to seven AZD1222 recipients were seropositive at baseline.

This CDR3 has 16 amino acids. The ends lost 5 bases at V and 6 bases at J; junction bases unmatched: 12. Germline-derived CDR1 and CDR2 are SGHTA and FQGNSA. Details on this clone: Its antigen is as yet unknown.

The protocol was immunoSEQ multiplex PCR, while the TCRdb copy is restricted to in-frame clones and leaves out a portion. The repertoire has around 200,000 clones, 85% to 90% of them found once; the top ten carry roughly a quarter. This sample comprised peripheral blood, obtained 28 days after the second AZD1222 dose. This sequence originates from an adult who received the AZD1222 COVID-19 vaccine. The J gene is TRBJ2-2, the V gene TRBV7-2, with 7 bases that match TRBD2. CDR3 sequence (DNA): TGTGCCAGCAGCCCCCCACCGCTTGGACTAGCCGGGGAGCTGTTTTTT. It codes for CASSPPPLGLAGELFF.